This T cell receptor beta chain comes out of a study of control samples from healthy donors and cancer patients. TCRdb keeps only in-frame clones here, not all; method: immunoSEQ multiplex PCR. Of about 84,000 clones listed, around 91% are singletons. J gave up 3 bases and V 5 bases, and 12 bases lay outside the gene matches. CDR3 length equals 16 residues. The germline gives CDR1 MNHEY, CDR2 SMNVEV (reference sequence). Sequenced material: blood. The chain is built from TRBV27 and TRBJ2-7; TRBD1 agrees at 8 bases. This TCR was sampled from a man younger than 45 in good health. The CDR3 here is CASSQLTGQGGYEQYF. The CDR3 nucleotides are TGTGCCAGCAGTCAACTCACAGGACAGGGAGGCTACGAGCAGTACTTC.